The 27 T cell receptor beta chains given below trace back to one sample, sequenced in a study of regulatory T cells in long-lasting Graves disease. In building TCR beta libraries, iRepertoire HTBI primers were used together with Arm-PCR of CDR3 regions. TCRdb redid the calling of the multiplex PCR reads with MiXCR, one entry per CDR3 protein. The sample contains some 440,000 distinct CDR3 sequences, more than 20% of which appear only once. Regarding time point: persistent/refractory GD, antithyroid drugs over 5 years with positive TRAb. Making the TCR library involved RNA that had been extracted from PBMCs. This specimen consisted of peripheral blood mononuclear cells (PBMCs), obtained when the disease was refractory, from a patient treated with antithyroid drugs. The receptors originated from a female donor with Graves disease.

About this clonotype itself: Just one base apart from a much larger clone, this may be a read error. CDR3: CASSSGTGGIGGCTF. The CDR3 DNA reads TGTGCCAGCAGTTCAGGGACAGGGGGTATTGGTGGCTGCACCTTC. The genes are TRBV28 and TRBJ1-2; 11 bases fit TRBD1. The germline V gene has CDR1 MDHEN and CDR2 SYDVKM. This CDR3 region has 15 residues.

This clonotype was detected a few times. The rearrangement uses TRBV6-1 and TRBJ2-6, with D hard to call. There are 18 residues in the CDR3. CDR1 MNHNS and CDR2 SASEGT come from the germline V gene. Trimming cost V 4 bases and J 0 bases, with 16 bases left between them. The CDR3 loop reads CASSALQMGISGANVLTF. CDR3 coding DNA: TGTGCCAGCAGTGCCCTTCAAATGGGAATCTCTGGGGCCAACGTCCTGACTTTC.

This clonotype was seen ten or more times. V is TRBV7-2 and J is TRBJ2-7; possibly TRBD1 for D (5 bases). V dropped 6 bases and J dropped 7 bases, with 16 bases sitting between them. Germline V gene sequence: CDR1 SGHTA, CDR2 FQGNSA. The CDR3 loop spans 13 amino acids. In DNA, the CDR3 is TGTGCCAGCAGGAAAACAGGCGATCCAGAGCAGTACTTC. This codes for CASRKTGDPEQYF.

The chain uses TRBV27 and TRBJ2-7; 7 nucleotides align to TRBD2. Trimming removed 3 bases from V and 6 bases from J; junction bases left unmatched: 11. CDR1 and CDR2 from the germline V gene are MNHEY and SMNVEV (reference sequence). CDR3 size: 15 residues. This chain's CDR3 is CASSLSSSGILEQYF. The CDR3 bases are TGTGCCAGCAGTTTGAGTTCGAGCGGGATTCTCGAGCAGTACTTC.

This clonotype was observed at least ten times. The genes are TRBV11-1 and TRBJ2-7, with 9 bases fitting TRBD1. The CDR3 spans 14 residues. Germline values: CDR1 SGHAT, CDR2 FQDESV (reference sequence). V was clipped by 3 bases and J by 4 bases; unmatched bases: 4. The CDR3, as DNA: TGTGCCAGCAGCTTCGAACAGGGGGCGTACGAGCAGTACTTC. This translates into CASSFEQGAYEQYF.

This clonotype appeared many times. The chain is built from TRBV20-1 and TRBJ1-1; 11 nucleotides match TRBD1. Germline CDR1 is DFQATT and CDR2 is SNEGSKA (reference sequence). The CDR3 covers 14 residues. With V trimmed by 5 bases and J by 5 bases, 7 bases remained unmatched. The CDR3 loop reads CSALDRGLRTEAFF. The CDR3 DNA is TGCAGTGCTCTGGACAGGGGGCTCAGAACTGAAGCTTTCTTT.

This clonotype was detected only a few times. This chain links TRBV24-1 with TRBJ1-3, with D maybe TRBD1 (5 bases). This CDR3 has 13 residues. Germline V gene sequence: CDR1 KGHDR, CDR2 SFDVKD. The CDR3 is CAAGTPSGNTIYF. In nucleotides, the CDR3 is TGTGCAGCCGGGACGCCCTCTGGAAACACCATATATTTT.

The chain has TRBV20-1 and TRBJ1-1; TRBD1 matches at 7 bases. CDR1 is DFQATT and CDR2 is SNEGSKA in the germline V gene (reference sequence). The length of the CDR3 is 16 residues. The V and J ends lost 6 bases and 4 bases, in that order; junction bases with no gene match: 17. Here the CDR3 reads CSAQQSDRVFRTEAFF. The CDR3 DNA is TGCAGTGCCCAACAGTCAGACAGGGTCTTTCGCACTGAAGCTTTCTTT.

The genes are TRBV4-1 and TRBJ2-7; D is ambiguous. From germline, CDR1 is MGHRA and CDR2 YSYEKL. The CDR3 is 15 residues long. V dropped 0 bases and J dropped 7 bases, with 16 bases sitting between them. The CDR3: CASSQDSTAAREQYF. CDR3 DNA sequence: TGCGCCAGCAGCCAAGATTCAACAGCAGCACGGGAGCAGTACTTC.

The CDR3 DNA follows: TGTGCCAGCAAACCTCCAGACTCTGGGGCCAACGTCCTGACTTTC. The encoded protein is CASKPPDSGANVLTF. The J gene is TRBJ2-6, the V gene TRBV28; no clear D. Germline CDR1 MDHEN, CDR2 SYDVKM. The CDR3 loop spans 15 amino acids. Trimming took off 7 bases at V and 0 bases at J, with 10 bases between the two ends.

The chain's CDR3 is CASSYLRKKQETQYF. CDR3 coding DNA: TGTGCCAGCAGTTATTTGCGGAAAAAGCAAGAGACCCAGTACTTC. J is TRBJ2-5 and V is TRBV6-5; D not certain. V was clipped by 3 bases and J by 2 bases, with 13 bases between them. This CDR3 spans 15 amino acids. The V gene's germline CDR1 is MNHEY and CDR2 SVGAGI.

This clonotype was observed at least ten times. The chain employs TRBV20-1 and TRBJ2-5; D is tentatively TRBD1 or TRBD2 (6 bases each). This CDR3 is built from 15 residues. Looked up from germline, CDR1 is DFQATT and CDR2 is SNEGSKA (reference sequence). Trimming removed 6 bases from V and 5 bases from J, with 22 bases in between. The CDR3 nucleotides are TGCAGTGCGCCCTCCGTCCGGGGGCTCGGGGAGACCCAGTACTTC. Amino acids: CSAPSVRGLGETQYF.

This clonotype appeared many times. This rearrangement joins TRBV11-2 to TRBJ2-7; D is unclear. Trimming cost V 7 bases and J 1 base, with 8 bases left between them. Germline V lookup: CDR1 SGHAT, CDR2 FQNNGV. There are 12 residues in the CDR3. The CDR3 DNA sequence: TGTGCCAGCACTACAAATTCCTACGAGCAGTACTTC. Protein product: CASTTNSYEQYF.

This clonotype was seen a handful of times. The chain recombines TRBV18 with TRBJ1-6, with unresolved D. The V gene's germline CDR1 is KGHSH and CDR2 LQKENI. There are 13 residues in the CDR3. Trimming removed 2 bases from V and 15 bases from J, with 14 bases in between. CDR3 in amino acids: CASSPGLNLDLHF. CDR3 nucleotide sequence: TGTGCCAGCTCACCAGGACTAAATTTAGACCTCCACTTT.

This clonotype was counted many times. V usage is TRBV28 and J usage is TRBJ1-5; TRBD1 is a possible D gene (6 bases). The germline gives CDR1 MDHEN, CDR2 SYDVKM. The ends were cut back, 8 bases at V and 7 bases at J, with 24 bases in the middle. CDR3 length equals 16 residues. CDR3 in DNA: TGTGCCAGCGCCATTTCAGGGGATTCTGTTGGGCAGCCCCAGCATTTT. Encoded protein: CASAISGDSVGQPQHF. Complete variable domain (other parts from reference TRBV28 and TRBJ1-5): DVKVTQSSRYLVKRTGEKVFLECVQDMDHENMFWYRQDPGLGLRLIYFSYDVKMKEKGDIPEGYSVSREKKERFSLILESASTNQTSMYLCASAISGDSVGQPQHFGDGTRLSIL.

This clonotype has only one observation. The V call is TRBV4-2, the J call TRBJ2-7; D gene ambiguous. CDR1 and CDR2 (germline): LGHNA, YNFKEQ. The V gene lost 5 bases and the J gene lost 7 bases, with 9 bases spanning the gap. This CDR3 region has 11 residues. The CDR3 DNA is TGTGCCAGCAGCGACTCCGTGGAGCAGTACTTC. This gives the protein CASSDSVEQYF.

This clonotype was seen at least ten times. CDR3 in amino acids: CASSEGLAGGRYYEQYF. The CDR3 DNA follows: TGTGCCAGCAGTGAGGGTCTAGCGGGAGGCCGTTACTACGAGCAGTACTTC. The J gene is TRBJ2-7, the V gene TRBV2, with 11 bases matching TRBD2. The CDR3 totals 17 residues. Germline loops: CDR1 SNHLY, CDR2 FYNNEI. V lost 3 bases and J lost 3; bases outside the gene matches: 10.

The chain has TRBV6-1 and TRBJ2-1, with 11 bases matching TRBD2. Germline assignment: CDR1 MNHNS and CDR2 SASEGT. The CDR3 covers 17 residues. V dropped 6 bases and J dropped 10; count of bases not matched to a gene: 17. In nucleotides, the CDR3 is TGTGCCAGCAGACGTTCCCGACTAGCGGGATTACCCTACGAGCAGTTCTTC. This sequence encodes CASRRSRLAGLPYEQFF.

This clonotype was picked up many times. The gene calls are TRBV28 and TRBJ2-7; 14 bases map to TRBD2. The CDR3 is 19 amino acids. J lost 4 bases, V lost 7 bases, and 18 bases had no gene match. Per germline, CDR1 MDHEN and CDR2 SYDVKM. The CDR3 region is CASTNYVGLAGDLTYEQYF. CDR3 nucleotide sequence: TGTGCCAGCACCAATTATGTGGGACTAGCGGGAGATCTTACATACGAGCAGTACTTC.

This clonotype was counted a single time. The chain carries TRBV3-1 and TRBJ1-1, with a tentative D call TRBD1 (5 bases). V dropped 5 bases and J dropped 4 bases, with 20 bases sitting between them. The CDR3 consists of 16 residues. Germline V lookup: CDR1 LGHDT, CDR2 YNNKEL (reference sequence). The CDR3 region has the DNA TGTGCCAGCAGCTCCTTAGCGGGACCGGGGACCACTGAAGCTTTCTTT. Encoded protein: CASSSLAGPGTTEAFF.

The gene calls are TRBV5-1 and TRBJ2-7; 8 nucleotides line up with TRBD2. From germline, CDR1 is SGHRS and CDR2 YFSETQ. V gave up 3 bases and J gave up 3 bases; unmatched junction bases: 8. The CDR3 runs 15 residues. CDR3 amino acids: CASSWASGGDYEQYF. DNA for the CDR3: TGCGCCAGCAGCTGGGCCAGCGGGGGTGACTACGAGCAGTACTTC.

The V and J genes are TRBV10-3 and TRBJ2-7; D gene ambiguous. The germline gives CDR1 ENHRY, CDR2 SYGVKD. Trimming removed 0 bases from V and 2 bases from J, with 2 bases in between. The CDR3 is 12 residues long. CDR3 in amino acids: CAISESTYEQYF. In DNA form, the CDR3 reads TGTGCCATCAGTGAGTCAACCTACGAGCAGTACTTC.

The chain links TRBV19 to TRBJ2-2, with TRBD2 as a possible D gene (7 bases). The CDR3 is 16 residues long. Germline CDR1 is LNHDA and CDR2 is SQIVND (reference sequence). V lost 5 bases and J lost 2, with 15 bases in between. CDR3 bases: TGTGCCAGTAGTCGCAACGGGGGGACAAACACCGGGGAGCTGTTTTTT. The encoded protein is CASSRNGGTNTGELFF.

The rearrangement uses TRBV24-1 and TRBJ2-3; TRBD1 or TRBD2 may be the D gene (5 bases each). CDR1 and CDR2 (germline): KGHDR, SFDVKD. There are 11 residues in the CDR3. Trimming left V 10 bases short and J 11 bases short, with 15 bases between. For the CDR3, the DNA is TGTGCCACTGGCCGAGGGGTCCAGCAGTATTTT. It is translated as CATGRGVQQYF.

The CDR3 DNA is TGCAGCGCGGGCCTAGCCAAAAACATTCAGTACTTC. Translating gives CSAGLAKNIQYF. The chain joins TRBV29-1 to TRBJ2-4; D call uncertain. The V gene's germline CDR1 is SQVTM and CDR2 ANQGSEA. V dropped 7 bases and J dropped 0 bases, with 7 bases sitting between them. This CDR3 comprises 12 residues.

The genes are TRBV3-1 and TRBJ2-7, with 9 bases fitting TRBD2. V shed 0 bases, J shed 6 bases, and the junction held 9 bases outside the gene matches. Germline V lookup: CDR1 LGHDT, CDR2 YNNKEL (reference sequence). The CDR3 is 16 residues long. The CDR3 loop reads CASSQDLGGRGAEQYF. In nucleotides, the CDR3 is TGTGCCAGCAGCCAAGATCTAGGCGGGAGGGGAGCCGAGCAGTACTTC.

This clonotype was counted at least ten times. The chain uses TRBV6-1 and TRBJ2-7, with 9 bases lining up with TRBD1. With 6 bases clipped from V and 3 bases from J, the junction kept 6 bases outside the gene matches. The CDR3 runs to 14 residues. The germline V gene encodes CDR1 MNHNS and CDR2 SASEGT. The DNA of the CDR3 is TGTGCCAGCAGCGTCGGGACAGGGAACTACGAGCAGTACTTC. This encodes CASSVGTGNYEQYF.